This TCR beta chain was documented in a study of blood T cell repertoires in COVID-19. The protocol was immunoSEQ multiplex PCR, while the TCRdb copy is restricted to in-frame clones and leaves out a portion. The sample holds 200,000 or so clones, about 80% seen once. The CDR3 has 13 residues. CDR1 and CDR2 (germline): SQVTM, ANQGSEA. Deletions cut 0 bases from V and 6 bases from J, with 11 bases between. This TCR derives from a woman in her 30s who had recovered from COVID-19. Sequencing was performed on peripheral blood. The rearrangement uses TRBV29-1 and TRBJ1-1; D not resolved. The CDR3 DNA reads TGCAGCGTTGAAGATCCCTCTCAGGCTGAAGCTTTCTTT. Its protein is CSVEDPSQAEAFF.